These 8 T cell receptor beta chains share one sample of origin, sequenced in a study of blood T cell repertoires in COVID-19. Produced via immunoSEQ multiplex PCR; TCRdb's table is partial and in-frame only. The data show 650,000 to 800,000 clones, 85% to 90% seen once. Sequences were obtained from peripheral blood. The receptors shown here come from a woman under 30 with acute or convalescent COVID-19.

Points on this clone: The same CDR3 arises from other DNA sequences in this sample as well. The chain employs TRBV6-5 and TRBJ2-3; 9 positions match TRBD2. Germline V gene lookup returns CDR1 MNHEY and CDR2 SVGAGI. The J segment lost 6 bases and the V segment lost 0 bases, leaving 4 bases of the junction unmatched. The CDR3 consists of 15 residues. CDR3 sequence reads: CASSYSSGGSDTQYF. The DNA for the CDR3 is TGTGCCAGCAGTTACTCTAGCGGGGGTTCGGATACGCAGTATTTT.

The rearrangement joins TRBV11-2 to TRBJ2-1; 8 bases match TRBD1. CDR1 is SGHAT and CDR2 is FQNNGV in the germline V gene. V shed 0 bases and J 4 bases; nucleotides not matched to a gene: 5. The CDR3 spans 16 residues. CDR3 coding DNA: TGTGCCAGCAGCTTAGATCTCAGGACAGGGTACAATGAGCAGTTCTTC. Residues: CASSLDLRTGYNEQFF.

The chain has TRBV6-5 and TRBJ2-1; the match to TRBD1 covers 8 bases. The CDR3 spans 13 residues. V was pared by 8 bases and J by 2 bases, with 2 bases of the junction left unmatched. Germline assignment: CDR1 MNHEY and CDR2 SVGAGI. The CDR3 reads CASRTGPYNEQFF. CDR3 nucleotide sequence: TGTGCCAGCCGGACAGGGCCCTACAATGAGCAGTTCTTC.

On this clone itself: The same CDR3 can be traced to other DNA sequences in this sample. The chain combines TRBV5-1 with TRBJ1-2; TRBD1 matches 7 bases. Germline V gives CDR1 SGHRS, CDR2 YFSETQ. The CDR3 runs to 14 residues. Trimming took 3 bases from V and 2 from J; bases not matched to a gene: 4. The CDR3 DNA follows: TGCGCCAGCAGCTCCCTGACAGGGAACTATGGCTACACCTTC. This gives the protein CASSSLTGNYGYTF.

This sequence joins TRBV3-1 (or the pseudogene TRBV3-2) and TRBJ1-6, with a weak D call TRBD1 (5 bases). The CDR3 has 13 amino acids. Between the trimmed V and J ends, which lost 4 bases and 7 bases, there was a span of 8 bases. Germline loops: CDR1 LGHDT, CDR2 YNNKEL (reference sequence). The CDR3 coding sequence is TGTGCCAGCAGCCCGAAGGGGAATTCACCCCTCCACTTT. Protein product: CASSPKGNSPLHF.

The chain joins TRBV10-3 to TRBJ2-3; 7 bases map to TRBD2. The germline CDR1 and CDR2 sequences are ENHRY and SYGVKD. The CDR3 spans 13 residues. V shed 7 bases and J 5 bases; nucleotides not matched to a gene: 6. For the CDR3, the DNA is TGTGCCATCACTCGGGGGGAGTTAGATACGCAGTATTTT. Amino acids: CAITRGELDTQYF.

CDR3 sequence (DNA): TGTGCCATCAGTGAGGGACACCTAACCACCGGGGAGCTGTTTTTT. Translating gives CAISEGHLTTGELFF. This chain links TRBV10-3 with TRBJ2-2; maybe TRBD1 (5 bases). Trimming shortened V by 2 bases and J by 4 bases, and 11 bases separated the two germline ends. Looked up from germline, CDR1 is ENHRY and CDR2 is SYGVKD. This CDR3 has 15 amino acids.

The chain joins TRBV4-1 to TRBJ2-5, with D perhaps matching TRBD2 (5 bases). The V end was cut by 0 bases, the J end by 5 bases, with 10 bases between. This CDR3 comprises 14 residues. CDR1 is MGHRA, CDR2 YSYEKL, per germline. Written as DNA, the CDR3 is TGCGCCAGCAGCCAAGACCGGGGTGGCGAGACCCAGTACTTC. This sequence encodes CASSQDRGGETQYF.